This T cell receptor (beta chain) was sequenced in a study of identifying expanded T cells in peripheral blood. Study-level findings and limits: Clone count variance between roughly two-week samples rose with total template count. Differentially abundant clones: roughly 1.2 between replicates, about 15 at roughly 13 days, 19 to 20 at four.

CDR3 length equals 14 residues. The V and J ends lost 4 bases and 5 bases respectively, with 15 bases between them. From germline, CDR1 is SGHNT and CDR2 YYREEE (reference sequence). Collection occurred without any documented infections or immune events in donors. About this clone: Its antigen is as yet unknown.

The assay was immunoSEQ multiplex PCR, and TCRdb's table has in-frame clones only and misses some. The profile shows some 91,000 clones, approximately 89% of them singletons. V is TRBV5-4 and J is TRBJ1-2; D gene ambiguous. The receptor was isolated from a person between 18 and 75 years old in good health. Sequencing input: blood. DNA of the CDR3: TGTGCCAGCAGCCCGCTCCCGCGTGGGTATGGCTACACCTTC. Translation gives CASSPLPRGYGYTF.